This TCR beta chain was retrieved from a study of shared clonotypes between healthy human individuals (TCRdb year 2020). Describing the broader study: A couple of women and a few men aged 18 to 49 years were included in the cohort. Between about 0.9 and 8.9 billion PBMCs per donor were obtained by leukapheresis. Per donor, three plates each were used for CD4 naive and CD4 memory, two for CD8 naive, and one for CD8 memory. Blood TCR repertoires of about 5 healthy adults were deeply sequenced to estimate repertoire size and the extent of clonotype sharing between individuals. Libraries were prepared and TCR repertoires were sequenced by different laboratories using diverse techniques, in order to increase sequencing depth and limit assay-specific biases. The paper's findings and limits, for the study overall: Incomplete sequencing was indicated by rarefaction of sorted-subset datasets, despite the large sequencing depth. Pairwise subsampling indicated that sequencing depth was expected to affect the degree of clonotype sharing among donors. Larger estimated clonotype richness was generally found for naive subsets than for memory subsets. The small number of donors limited the genetic and exposure-history diversity represented. Higher generation probabilities were observed for clonotypes shared by all four sorted-subset donors than for non-shared clonotypes. Sharing across a handful of donors was observed for about 4.8% of naive CD4, less than 4% of naive CD8, over 2% of memory CD4, and less than 0.45% of memory CD8 clonotypes. Sampling was limited to blood, and TCR repertoires in tissue likely differ from TCR repertoires in blood.

From cysteine to phenylalanine, the CDR3 is 16 amino acids long. Kept here is only the CDR3 DNA, which spans 48 bases and is read in frame from base 1. V was cut back by 1 base and J by 4 bases, leaving a gap of 16 bases between them. CDR1 and CDR2 (SGHVS, FNYEAQ) derive from the germline V gene. CD8 naive samples consisted of CD45RO-negative cells that were positively selected for CCR7, yielding a CD45RA+CCR7+ population without TemRA cells. Healthy HIV-negative adults with no recently reported acute infections or vaccinations were included as donors. All donors were Caucasian adults living in Nashville, Tennessee, USA. After blood collection by leukapheresis, PBMCs were isolated using Ficoll-Histopaque density gradient centrifugation and then cryopreserved in the vapor phase of liquid nitrogen. Analytical flow cytometry was used to check the purity and quantity of each magnetically sorted T cell population. Genomic DNA was isolated from each sorted fraction and quantified by UV absorbance on a Nanodrop 2000c.

Using the deep immunoSEQ assay, multiplex PCR amplified TCR CDR3 regions from genomic DNA. Extracted genomic DNA from each cell subset was spread evenly across all wells of several immunoSEQ 96-well plates, with each plate serving as a replicate. For sorted subsets, each replicate PCR was loaded with 200 ng genomic DNA, equivalent to roughly 30,000 T cell genomes. Purified libraries were measured with a Qubit 3.0 fluorometer, size-checked on a Bioanalyzer 2100, and measured again with the KAPA Library Quantification kit. Each immunoSEQ 96-well plate was sequenced on its own single-read 150-cycle Illumina NextSeq 550 flow cell. The study's processing was this. Because the immunoSEQ output held only junctional sequences and lacked quality scores, the filtering could not match the filtering applied to full-length reads. Sequences were annotated with PyIR, a Python wrapper for IgBLAST v1.9, using IMGT germline references to assign V/J genes and CDR3. Any read was removed if the V/J assignment was weak (E-value above 1e-6), the CDR3 was missing, or the read contained stop codons, out-of-frame junctions, or ambiguous translated residues. V3J clonotypes were defined by identical inferred V gene, J gene, and CDR3 amino acid sequence. Percentage overlap between repertoires was computed as shared unique clonotypes divided by the size of the smaller repertoire. RTK rarefaction, the Chao1 estimator, and Recon v2.1 estimates of unobserved clonotypes were used to assess repertoire richness. Generation probabilities were computed with OLGA for all TCRbeta clonotypes obtained by the gDNA method from several donors. What TCRdb holds here is the immuneACCESS table cut down to in-frame rearrangements. Part of the clones is not present; checked against another copy, under half of the missing clones reflect an unresolved V gene, and the others are unexplained. V and J calls and clone size follow that table, whereas D and trimming were derived from the DNA. The table for this sample lists 1.5 million to 2.5 million clones; about 95% of them were counted only once. 1.2% of the sample is held by the ten biggest clonotypes.

Details on this clone: It lacks a known antigen. No base quality values were provided; no much bigger clone lies one nucleotide off.

The source material was naive CD8+ T cells sorted from blood. What the cell subset or site label conveys for this sample: CD45RA+CCR7+. This TCR came from a young man in good health. The rearranged chain carries TRBV7-6 and TRBJ2-5; the D gene assignment is perhaps TRBD1 or TRBD2, with each matching 5 bases. The CDR3 amino acid sequence is: CASSLVGLEGPETQYF. The DNA reads as follows: TGTGCCAGCAGCTTAGTCGGCCTTGAGGGGCCAGAGACCCAGTACTTC.